A single sample is the source of the 21 T cell receptor beta chains below, sequenced in a study of T-cell reconstitution after alpha-beta-depleted transplantation in children. TCRbeta library construction was performed incorporating unique molecular identifiers. TCRdb re-called the PCR reads through MiXCR, storing one row per CDR3 protein. This sample has about half a million distinct CDR3 sequences, with around 13% found just once. The sample here was PBMCs from the stem cell graft donor, taken from the stem cell graft. These receptors came from a human donor who donated a stem cell graft to a child with combined immunodeficiency.

This clonotype was seen ten or more times. The chain is built from TRBV25-1 and TRBJ2-1; 9 nucleotides agree with TRBD1. J was trimmed by 9 bases and V by 4 bases; bases with no gene match: 4. The CDR3 is made up of 13 amino acids. From germline, CDR1 is MGHDK and CDR2 SYGVNS. The CDR3: CASSAGQGSEQFF. CDR3 nucleotide sequence: TGTGCCAGCAGTGCAGGACAGGGGTCTGAGCAGTTCTTC.

The chain has TRBV7-6 and TRBJ2-2, with D possibly matching TRBD1 (5 bases). V lost 5 bases, J lost 0 bases, and 16 bases lay in between. The germline V gene has CDR1 SGHVS and CDR2 FNYEAQ. The CDR3 length is 17 residues. This CDR3 reads CASSTSLRGSNTGELFF. The CDR3 nucleotides read TGTGCCAGCAGCACATCGCTAAGGGGCTCGAACACCGGGGAGCTGTTTTTT.

This rearrangement joins TRBV9 to TRBJ2-5; 9 bases align to TRBD2. Germline V gene data show CDR1 as SGDLS and CDR2 as YYNGEE. The CDR3 is 14 amino acids. J lost 10 bases, V lost 4 bases, and 11 bases had no gene match. The CDR3: CASSPPERGADQYF. The CDR3 DNA is TGTGCCAGCAGCCCACCGGAGCGGGGGGCGGACCAGTACTTC.

CDR3 protein: CASSSLAVEQFF. As DNA, the CDR3 is TGTGCCAGCAGCTCCCTAGCTGTTGAGCAGTTCTTC. The chain couples TRBV7-2 to TRBJ2-1, with D tentatively TRBD2 (5 bases). The germline CDR1 and CDR2 sequences are SGHTA and FQGNSA. Trimming shortened V by 4 bases and J by 9 bases, and 10 bases separated the two germline ends. CDR3 length: 12 residues. Full variable domain (rest looked up from reference TRBV7-2 and TRBJ2-1): GAGVSQSPSNKVTEKGKDVELRCDPISGHTALYWYRQSLGQGLEFLIYFQGNSAPDKSGLPSDRFSAERTGGSVSTLTIQRTQQEDSAVYLCASSSLAVEQFFGPGTRLTVL.

This clonotype was found many times. The CDR3, as DNA: TGCAGCGTTGTGGGCACGCTCCTCCAAGAGACCCAGTACTTC. This sequence encodes CSVVGTLLQETQYF. The V call is TRBV29-1, the J call TRBJ2-5; D is uncertain. The CDR3 is 14 amino acids. V was cut by 4 bases and J by 1 base, with 13 bases left in between. CDR1 and CDR2 (germline): SQVTM, ANQGSEA.

This clonotype appeared a few times. This rearrangement joins TRBV20-1 to TRBJ1-2, with a weak D call TRBD1 (6 bases). The CDR3 has 14 residues. CDR1 DFQATT and CDR2 SNEGSKA come from the germline V gene (reference sequence). Trimming removed 3 bases from V and 1 base from J, with 12 bases in between. CDR3 in amino acids: CSARRQDINYGYTF. CDR3 coding DNA: TGCAGTGCTAGGAGACAGGATATTAACTATGGCTACACCTTC.

This clonotype has more than one count but fewer than ten. J is TRBJ2-5 and V is TRBV6-2 or TRBV6-3; D may be TRBD2 (5 bases). Germline V gene data show CDR1 as MNHEY and CDR2 as SVGEGT. Trimming took off 4 bases at V and 7 bases at J, with 16 bases between the two ends. This CDR3 is 14 amino acids long. CDR3 sequence (DNA): TGTGCCAGCAGTTTTAACGGGCCGGGGAGGACCCAGTACTTC. Amino acids: CASSFNGPGRTQYF.

This chain joins TRBV12-3 or TRBV12-4 and TRBJ2-3; 11 bases are shared with TRBD2. The junction had 16 bases not matched to a gene; V was cut back by 4 bases and J by 4 bases. The CDR3 covers 19 residues. CDR3 protein: CASSSLLVAGGQAPDTQYF. Written as DNA, the CDR3 is TGTGCCAGCAGTTCCCTCTTGGTAGCGGGAGGGCAGGCGCCAGATACGCAGTATTTT.

This clonotype was picked up many times. The chain has TRBV3-1 and TRBJ2-1; 7 nucleotides line up with TRBD1. Trimming removed 2 bases from V and 10 bases from J; junction bases left unmatched: 2. The CDR3 has 12 amino acids. CDR1 and CDR2 (germline): LGHDT, YNNKEL (reference sequence). This chain's CDR3 is CASSQRGREQFF. The CDR3 DNA is TGTGCCAGCAGCCAAAGGGGGCGCGAGCAGTTCTTC.

There are many counts of this clonotype. The gene calls are TRBV11-3 and TRBJ2-1, with D perhaps given as TRBD1 or TRBD2 (5 bases each). Germline V gene sequence: CDR1 SGHNT, CDR2 YENEEA. The CDR3 loop spans 15 amino acids. V gave up 5 bases and J gave up 2 bases, with 13 bases separating them. The chain's CDR3 is CASSPHRGAYNEQFF. The CDR3 DNA follows: TGTGCCAGCAGCCCTCACCGAGGGGCCTACAATGAGCAGTTCTTC.

In this sample, this clonotype turned up a few times. The chain employs TRBV27 and TRBJ2-7; D gene unclear. Between the trimmed V and J ends, which lost 5 bases and 7 bases, there was a span of 15 bases. CDR1 MNHEY and CDR2 SMNVEV come from the germline V gene (reference sequence). CDR3 length equals 13 residues. As DNA, the CDR3 is TGTGCCAGCAGTACTTACGCGTCGCGGGAGCAGTACTTC. Protein: CASSTYASREQYF.

J is TRBJ2-3 and V is TRBV27, with 7 nucleotides matching TRBD1. In germline, CDR1 is MNHEY, CDR2 SMNVEV (reference sequence). The V gene end was trimmed by 3 bases and the J gene end by 8 bases; junction bases not matched to a gene: 14. CDR3 length equals 16 residues. The CDR3: CASSFWNWDSAITQYF. The CDR3 nucleotides are TGTGCCAGCAGTTTTTGGAACTGGGACAGCGCGATTACGCAGTATTTT.

The chain combines TRBV20-1 with TRBJ2-5; TRBD2 might be the D (5 bases). CDR3 size: 15 residues. The germline gives CDR1 DFQATT, CDR2 SNEGSKA (reference sequence). V lost 5 bases and J lost 1, with 17 bases in between. CDR3 nucleotide sequence: TGCAGTGCTGACCGGGATCAAAACTCCCAAGAGACCCAGTACTTC. It specifies CSADRDQNSQETQYF.

This clonotype has a handful of counts. This rearrangement joins TRBV23-1 to TRBJ2-1; D tentatively reads TRBD1 or TRBD2 (5 bases each). TRBV23-1 is given ORF status, its function remaining uncertain. This CDR3 comprises 11 residues. Trimming took 3 bases from V and 11 from J, leaving 8 bases between them. CDR3 sequence reads: CASSQQGQQFF. DNA for the CDR3: TGCGCCAGCAGTCAGCAGGGACAGCAGTTCTTC.

This clonotype was seen more than once but under ten times. The J gene is TRBJ2-7, the V gene TRBV9, with D perhaps being TRBD1 or TRBD2 (5 bases each). V gave up 4 bases and J gave up 5 bases, with 16 bases separating them. CDR3 length: 14 residues. Germline values: CDR1 SGDLS, CDR2 YYNGEE. The CDR3 here is CASSPRGRVHEQYF. For the CDR3, the DNA is TGTGCCAGCAGCCCCCGGGGCAGGGTCCACGAGCAGTACTTC.

Many counts were recorded for this clonotype. V and J are TRBV9 and TRBJ1-3; TRBD1 agrees at 8 bases. Germline lookup yields CDR1 SGDLS and CDR2 YYNGEE. V was pared by 4 bases and J by 0 bases, with 6 bases of the junction left unmatched. This CDR3 is 16 amino acids long. CDR3 sequence (DNA): TGTGCCAGCAGCCCCGGGACAGGTAGCTCTGGAAACACCATATATTTT. Protein: CASSPGTGSSGNTIYF. Drawing the rest from reference TRBV9 and TRBJ1-3, the complete variable domain is DSGVTQTPKHLITATGQRVTLRCSPRSGDLSVYWYQQSLDQGLQFLIQYYNGEERAKGNILERFSAQQFPDLHSELNLSSLELGDSALYFCASSPGTGSSGNTIYFGEGSWLTVV.

The chain recombines TRBV7-2 with TRBJ2-7, with TRBD1 matching 8 bases. The CDR3 contains 14 residues. Germline V gene lookup returns CDR1 SGHTA and CDR2 FQGNSA. Losses at the gene ends were 7 bases for V and 5 bases for J; bases not matched to a gene: 10. CDR3 sequence (DNA): TGTGCCAGCACCCCTCAGGGGGCTGGGGACGAGCAGTACTTC. Residues: CASTPQGAGDEQYF.

This clonotype appeared a few times. The V call is TRBV4-2, the J call TRBJ2-3; 8 bases are a match to TRBD2. The CDR3 has 15 residues. After removal of 3 bases from V and 8 bases from J, the junction contained 10 bases not matched to a gene. The V gene's germline CDR1 is LGHNA and CDR2 YNFKEQ. The CDR3 loop is CASSQAGGPAVTQYF. CDR3 DNA sequence: TGTGCCAGCAGCCAGGCGGGGGGCCCGGCGGTTACGCAGTATTTT.

The J gene is TRBJ2-1, the V gene TRBV7-8, with 9 bases that match TRBD1. The germline V gene encodes CDR1 SGHVS and CDR2 FQNEAQ. J was trimmed by 10 bases and V by 1 base; bases with no gene match: 8. The CDR3 consists of 15 residues. In DNA form, the CDR3 reads TGTGCCAGCAGCTTAGTTCAGGGACAGGGAGGGGAGCAGTTCTTC. The encoded protein is CASSLVQGQGGEQFF. The whole variable domain, filled in from reference TRBV7-8 and TRBJ2-1, reads GAGVSQSPRYKVAKRGQDVALRCDPISGHVSLFWYQQALGQGPEFLTYFQNEAQLDKSGLPSDRFFAERPEGSVSTLKIQRTQQEDSAVYLCASSLVQGQGGEQFFGPGTRLTVL.

A few counts support this clonotype. The rearrangement joins TRBV20-1 to TRBJ2-2; a weak D match, TRBD1 (6 bases). V lost 5 bases and J lost 3, with 16 bases in between. The CDR3 covers 15 residues. Germline CDR1 reads DFQATT; CDR2 reads SNEGSKA (reference sequence). Here the CDR3 reads CSAFPGTRDTGELFF. The CDR3 DNA reads as TGCAGTGCTTTTCCCGGGACACGAGACACCGGGGAGCTGTTTTTT.

This clonotype has ten or more counts. The chain carries TRBV27 and TRBJ2-1, with TRBD1 matching over 9 bases. CDR3 length: 17 amino acids. The V gene end was trimmed by 3 bases and the J gene end by 8 bases; junction bases not matched to a gene: 14. Germline CDR1 MNHEY, CDR2 SMNVEV (reference sequence). The CDR3 is CASSFHAPGQGLDEQFF. The DNA of the CDR3 is TGTGCCAGCAGTTTCCATGCCCCGGGACAGGGTCTCGATGAGCAGTTCTTC.